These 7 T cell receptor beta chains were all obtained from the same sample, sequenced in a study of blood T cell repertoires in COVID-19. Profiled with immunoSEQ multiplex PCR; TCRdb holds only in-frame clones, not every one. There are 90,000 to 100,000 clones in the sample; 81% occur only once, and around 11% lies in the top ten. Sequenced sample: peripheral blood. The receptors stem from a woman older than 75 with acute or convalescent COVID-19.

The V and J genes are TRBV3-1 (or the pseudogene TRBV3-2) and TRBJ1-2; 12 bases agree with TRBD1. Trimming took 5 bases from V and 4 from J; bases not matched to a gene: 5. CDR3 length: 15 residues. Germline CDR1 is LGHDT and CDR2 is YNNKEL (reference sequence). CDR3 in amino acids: CASSSRDRGLYGYTF. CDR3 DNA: TGTGCCAGCAGCTCCCGGGACAGGGGGCTCTATGGCTACACCTTC.

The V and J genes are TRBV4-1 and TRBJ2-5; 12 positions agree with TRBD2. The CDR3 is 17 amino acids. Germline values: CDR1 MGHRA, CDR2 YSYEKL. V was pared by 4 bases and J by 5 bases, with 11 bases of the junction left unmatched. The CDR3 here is CASSLRFLAGGQETQYF. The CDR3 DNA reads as TGCGCCAGCAGCCTCCGCTTTCTAGCGGGGGGGCAGGAGACCCAGTACTTC.

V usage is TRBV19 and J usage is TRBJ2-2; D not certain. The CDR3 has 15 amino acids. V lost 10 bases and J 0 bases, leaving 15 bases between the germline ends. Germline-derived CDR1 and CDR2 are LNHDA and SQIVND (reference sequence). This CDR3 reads CATATGASNTGELFF. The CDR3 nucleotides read TGTGCCACCGCCACGGGTGCCTCGAACACCGGGGAGCTGTTTTTT. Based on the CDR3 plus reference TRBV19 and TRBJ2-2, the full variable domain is DGGITQSPKYLFRKEGQNVTLSCEQNLNHDAMYWYRQDPGQGLRLIYYSQIVNDFQKGDIAEGYSVSREKKESFPLTVTSAQKNPTAFYLCATATGASNTGELFFGEGSRLTVL.

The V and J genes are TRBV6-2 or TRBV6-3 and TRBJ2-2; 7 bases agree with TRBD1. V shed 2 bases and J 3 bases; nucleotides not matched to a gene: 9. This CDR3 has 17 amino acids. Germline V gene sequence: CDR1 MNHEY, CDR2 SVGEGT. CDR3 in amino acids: CASSYKTGFRDTGELFF. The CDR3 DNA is TGTGCCAGCAGTTACAAGACAGGGTTTCGGGACACCGGGGAGCTGTTTTTT.

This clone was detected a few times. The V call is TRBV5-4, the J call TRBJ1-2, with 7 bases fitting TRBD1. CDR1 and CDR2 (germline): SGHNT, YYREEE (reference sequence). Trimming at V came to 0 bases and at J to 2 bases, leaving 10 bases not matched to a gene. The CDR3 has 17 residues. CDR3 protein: CASSLAVGQTLNYGYTF. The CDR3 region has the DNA TGTGCCAGCAGCTTGGCGGTGGGACAGACTCTGAACTATGGCTACACCTTC.

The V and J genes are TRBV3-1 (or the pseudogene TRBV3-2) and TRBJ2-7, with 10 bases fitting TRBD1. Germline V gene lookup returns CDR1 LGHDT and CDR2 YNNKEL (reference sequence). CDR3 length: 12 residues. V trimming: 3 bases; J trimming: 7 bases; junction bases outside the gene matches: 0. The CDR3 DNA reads TGTGCCAGCAGCCAGGGACAGGGGGAGCAGTACGTC. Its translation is CASSQGQGEQYV.

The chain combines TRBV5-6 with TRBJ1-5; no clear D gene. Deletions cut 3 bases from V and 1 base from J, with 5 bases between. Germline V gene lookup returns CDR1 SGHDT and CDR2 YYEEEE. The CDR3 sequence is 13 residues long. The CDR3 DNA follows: TGTGCCAGCAGCTCGGGAAGCAATCAGCCCCAGCATTTT. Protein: CASSSGSNQPQHF.